A selection of T cell receptor beta chains follows, all from one sample in a study of blood T cell repertoires in COVID-19. Profiled with immunoSEQ multiplex PCR; TCRdb holds only in-frame clones, not every one. The data hold under 35,000 clones, with approximately 91% observed a single time. Sequencing input: peripheral blood. These receptors all stem from a human donor in a cohort sampled during active COVID-19. Each CDR3 is given with its conserved first and last residue. D genes are given only for firm matches. The size field is filled for only some rows; it gives once, few, many or a size class.

clone size	V gene	J gene	D gene	CDR3 length	CDR3 DNA	CDR3 protein
-	TRBV18	TRBJ2-2	-	16	TGTGCCAGCTCACCACGAGTACAGGGGAACACCGGGGAGCTGTTTTTT	CASSPRVQGNTGELFF
once	TRBV2	TRBJ2-1	-	10	TGTGCCAGCAATAACAATGAGCAGTTCTTC	CASNNNEQFF
-	TRBV5-1	TRBJ2-3	TRBD1	16	TGCGCCAGCAGCGGCGGACAGGTCGCTTGGACAGATACGCAGTATTTT	CASSGGQVAWTDTQYF
-	TRBV6-5	TRBJ1-1	TRBD1	15	TGTGCCAGCAGCCGGGACAGGGGGCCGGAGGCTGAAGCTTTCTTT	CASSRDRGPEAEAFF
-	TRBV11-3	TRBJ1-3	-	15	TGTGCCAGCAGCCCCTACGGGAGCTCTGGAAACACCATATATTTT	CASSPYGSSGNTIYF
-	TRBV7-3	TRBJ2-5	TRBD1	15	TGTGCCAGCAGCCCGATGGGACAGGGAAAAGAGACCCAGTACTTC	CASSPMGQGKETQYF
-	TRBV6-6	TRBJ1-4	TRBD1	15	TGTGCCAGCAGCACAACCGGGACAGGGAGTGAAAAACTGTTTTTT	CASSTTGTGSEKLFF
-	TRBV24-1	TRBJ1-3	TRBD1	12	TGTGCCACCCAGGGGGATGGAAACACCATATATTTT	CATQGDGNTIYF
-	TRBV11-1	TRBJ1-1	-	15	TGTGCCAGCAGCCCAATCCTCGGAGGTACCCTCAGGGCTTTCTTT	CASSPILGGTLRAFF
few	TRBV10-3	TRBJ1-1	-	14	TGTGCCATCAGTGAGAATCCGGGGAACACTGAAGCTTTCTTT	CAISENPGNTEAFF
-	TRBV7-2	TRBJ2-3	-	12	TGTGCCAGCACATTAACATGGGGCACGCAGTATTTT	CASTLTWGTQYF
once	TRBV7-2	TRBJ2-2	TRBD2	14	TGTGCCAGCAGCTTAGCAGCGGGGACCGGGGAGCTGTTTTTT	CASSLAAGTGELFF
-	TRBV6-5	TRBJ1-1	-	11	TGTGCCAGCAGTTCCCCCCTCGGAGCTTTCTTT	CASSSPLGAFF
-	TRBV7-6	TRBJ2-1	TRBD2	13	TGTGCCAGCACCTCAAGCGGGGGCGATGAGCAGTTCTTC	CASTSSGGDEQFF
once	TRBV7-8	TRBJ1-2	TRBD1	14	TGTGCCAGCAGCTTATGGGACAGGGCTAATGGCTACACCTTC	CASSLWDRANGYTF
-	TRBV18	TRBJ2-1	TRBD2	15	TGTGCCAGCTCACCACCGGTAGCGGGTGGGGATGAGCAGTTCTTC	CASSPPVAGGDEQFF
-	TRBV7-6	TRBJ2-1	TRBD2	19	TGTGCCAGCAGCCCAGGGACTAGCGGGAAAGGGGTATCCTACAATGAGCAGTTCTTC	CASSPGTSGKGVSYNEQFF
-	TRBV6-5	TRBJ2-3	-	16	TGTGCCAGCAGTTCACCACGGCGGGAAAGCACAGATACGCAGTATTTT	CASSSPRRESTDTQYF
once	TRBV4-3	TRBJ1-1	TRBD1	15	TGCGCCAGCAGCCAAGGGACAGGCGTAATGACTGAAGCTTTCTTT	CASSQGTGVMTEAFF
few	TRBV25-1	TRBJ1-5	-	17	TGTGCCAGCAGTGAGCCCCGGGGAATGAGGAGCAATCAGCCCCAGCATTTT	CASSEPRGMRSNQPQHF
-	TRBV6-6	TRBJ2-5	-	12	TGTGCCACCAAGGGGGAAACAGAGACCCAGTACTTC	CATKGETETQYF
-	TRBV10-3	TRBJ1-4	-	17	TGTGCCATCAGTGAGTGGGGGCCCCGAGCGGCTAATGAAAAACTGTTTTTT	CAISEWGPRAANEKLFF
-	TRBV11-1	TRBJ1-1	TRBD1	15	TGTGCCAGCAGCCGAGGGGGCGGATGGAACACTGAAGCTTTCTTT	CASSRGGGWNTEAFF
-	TRBV9	TRBJ2-2	-	16	TGTGCCAGCAGCCCACACGAGGGAGGAAACACCGGGGAGCTGTTTTTT	CASSPHEGGNTGELFF
-	TRBV5-6	TRBJ2-5	-	13	TGTGCCAGCAGCCGCAGGGGTGGAGAGACCCAGTACTTC	CASSRRGGETQYF
-	TRBV3-1/TRBV3-2	TRBJ1-3	-	12	TGTGCCAGCAGCCCGTTTGGAAACACCATATATTTT	CASSPFGNTIYF
-	TRBV2	TRBJ1-1	TRBD1	13	TGTGCCAGCAGGGGACAGGTGGGGACTGAAGCTTTCTTT	CASRGQVGTEAFF
-	TRBV6-8	TRBJ2-3	-	16	TGTGCCAGCAGTTACTACGGGACTCCAAACGTCGATACGCAGTATTTT	CASSYYGTPNVDTQYF
-	TRBV2	TRBJ1-2	TRBD1	16	TGTGCCAGCAGTCGATTCAAATCCGGGACAGGGGACGGCTACACCTTC	CASSRFKSGTGDGYTF
-	TRBV5-1	TRBJ1-2	-	19	TGCGCCCGTATTGGTGTCAATAACGGGACAACCACCTCCACGGGTGGCTACACCTTC	CARIGVNNGTTTSTGGYTF
-	TRBV30	TRBJ1-2	-	14	TGTGCCTGCCCCTCACTATCAGAGACCTATGGCTACACCTTC	CACPSLSETYGYTF
once	TRBV10-3	TRBJ2-1	TRBD2	16	TGTGCCATCAGTGATTGGCGGGAGGGTCGTAACAATGAGCAGTTCTTC	CAISDWREGRNNEQFF
-	TRBV2	TRBJ1-1	TRBD1	16	TGTGCCAGCAGCTACAACCTCGGGACAGCCGAGACTGAAGCTTTCTTT	CASSYNLGTAETEAFF
-	TRBV5-4	TRBJ1-2	-	15	TGTGCCAGCAGCCTCGGACAGTCTACCATCTATGGCTACACCTTC	CASSLGQSTIYGYTF
few	TRBV27	TRBJ1-5	TRBD1	14	TGTGCCAGCAGTCTGGGACAGTCCAATCAGCCCCAGCATTTT	CASSLGQSNQPQHF
once	TRBV5-4	TRBJ1-2	TRBD1	15	TGTGCCAGCAGCTTGGCTGCAGGGGGCAACTATGGCTACACCTTC	CASSLAAGGNYGYTF
-	TRBV10-3	TRBJ2-1	TRBD2	16	TGTGCCATCAGTGAAAGCGTAGCGGGAGGCCCCCATGAGCAGTTCTTC	CAISESVAGGPHEQFF
-	TRBV4-1	TRBJ2-1	TRBD2	17	TGCGCCAGCAGCCGAGCTCCAGCGGGAGGGCCAGTCAATGAGCAGTTCTTC	CASSRAPAGGPVNEQFF
-	TRBV28	TRBJ2-1	TRBD1	15	TGTGCCAGCACCCCCCCCAGGGACAGGGCATATGGGCAGTTCTTC	CASTPPRDRAYGQFF
-	TRBV27	TRBJ1-5	-	14	TGTGCCAGCACTCCTTGGGCAGGGTCCCAGCCCCAGCATTTT	CASTPWAGSQPQHF
-	TRBV7-2	TRBJ2-5	TRBD1	15	TGTGCCAGCAGCCTCGACAGGGCGAGTCCGGAGACCCAGTACTTC	CASSLDRASPETQYF
-	TRBV30	TRBJ1-6	TRBD1	12	TGTGCCTTTGGGACAGATAATTCACCCCTCCACTTT	CAFGTDNSPLHF
-	TRBV20-1	TRBJ2-5	-	13	TGCAGTGCTAGTTGGGGGCTTGAGGAGACCCAGTACTTC	CSASWGLEETQYF
-	TRBV19	TRBJ2-5	-	13	TGTGCCAGTAGTAGGCCGGGGTCAGAGACCCAGTACTTC	CASSRPGSETQYF
-	TRBV7-3	TRBJ2-2	-	14	TGTGCCAGCAGCTTAATCGTGGGAGCCGGGGAGCTGTTTTTT	CASSLIVGAGELFF
once	TRBV9	TRBJ2-1	-	14	TGTGCCAGCCAAGCGGCAAGCTCCTACAATGAGCAGTTCTTC	CASQAASSYNEQFF
-	TRBV27	TRBJ2-3	TRBD1	15	TGTGCCAGCAGTTTGGCTTGGACAGGGCACGATACGCAGTATTTT	CASSLAWTGHDTQYF
-	TRBV5-1	TRBJ2-5	TRBD1	14	TGCGCCAGCAGCTTGGGAGGGGGCTGGGAGACCCAGTACTTC	CASSLGGGWETQYF
-	TRBV11-3	TRBJ2-5	TRBD2	16	TGTGCCAGCAGCTTAGGCGGACTAGCGGGACAAGAGACCCAGTACTTC	CASSLGGLAGQETQYF
-	TRBV19	TRBJ2-2	-	13	TGTGCCAGTAGTATTCGGTTCACCGGGGAGCTGTTTTTT	CASSIRFTGELFF
-	TRBV6-2/TRBV6-3	TRBJ1-1	-	13	TGTGCCAGCAGTGGCAGGGTGAACACTGAAGCTTTCTTT	CASSGRVNTEAFF
-	TRBV11-2	TRBJ2-3	TRBD1	18	TGTGCCAGCAGCTTAAGGCTCCCGGGACAGGGTGCTTCAGATACGCAGTATTTT	CASSLRLPGQGASDTQYF
-	TRBV25-1	TRBJ1-2	-	14	TGTGCCAGCAGTGGTCTAGGGACTGACTATGGCTACACCTTC	CASSGLGTDYGYTF
-	TRBV2	TRBJ2-6	-	14	TGTGCCAGCAGTGAAGGTTCTACCCTCAACGTCCTGACTTTC	CASSEGSTLNVLTF
-	TRBV6-4	TRBJ2-2	-	14	TGTGCCAGCAGCACCTTACTAGGCGCCGGGGAGCTGTTTTTT	CASSTLLGAGELFF
-	TRBV18	TRBJ1-1	-	16	TGTGCCAGCTCACCTACGAGGGGGGGAACAAACACTGAAGCTTTCTTT	CASSPTRGGTNTEAFF
-	TRBV6-5	TRBJ2-5	TRBD2	15	TGTGCCAGCAGTTCCACTAGCGGTACGCAAGAGACCCAGTACTTC	CASSSTSGTQETQYF
-	TRBV6-5	TRBJ1-2	-	14	TGTGCCAGCAGTTATCCGGGATCCCCTGGAAGCTACACCTTC	CASSYPGSPGSYTF
-	TRBV4-1	TRBJ2-5	TRBD2	14	TGCGCCAGCAGCCGGAGTGGGACTACTGAGACCCAGTACTTC	CASSRSGTTETQYF